One T cell receptor (beta chain) is described in this entry. Antigen unknown. TCRdb keeps only in-frame clones here, not all; method: immunoSEQ multiplex PCR. The data show roughly 3,100 clones, around a fifth seen once. This entry comes from a study of T cells in localized non-small cell lung cancer. Whole-study findings and limits: As only one tumor region underwent sequencing, heterogeneity remains possible.

Trimming removed 6 bases from V and 4 bases from J; junction bases left unmatched: 8. The CDR3 is 14 amino acids. From germline, CDR1 is KGHSH and CDR2 LQKENI. V and J are TRBV18 and TRBJ2-7; TRBD1 matches at 8 bases. Sample: lung tumor tissue, taken before any cancer treatment. The receptor was isolated from a man aged 18 to 49 with stage II lung adenocarcinoma. CDR3 amino acids: CASSQGAQTYEQYF. CDR3 in DNA: TGTGCCAGCTCGCAGGGGGCGCAGACTTACGAGCAGTACTTC.